What follows are 24 T cell receptor beta chains derived from one specimen sequenced in a study of T cell responses to AZD1222 COVID-19 vaccine. This table comes from immunoSEQ multiplex PCR, and its TCRdb copy is limited to in-frame clones, with some not included. The profile shows about 120,000 clones, approximately 83% of them singletons. Sample: peripheral blood, taken on day 0 of MenACWY control vaccination. The origin of the receptors is an adult in good health.

This chain's CDR3 is CASSPGAGGIFF. The CDR3 nucleotides read TGTGCCAGCAGCCCCGGGGCAGGGGGCATATTCTTT. The rearrangement joins TRBV12-3 or TRBV12-4 to TRBJ1-1, with 8 bases that match TRBD1. The ends lost 6 bases at V and 14 bases at J; junction bases unmatched: 11. The length of the CDR3 is 12 residues.

The chain carries TRBV19 and TRBJ2-3, with D perhaps TRBD2 (5 bases). CDR1 and CDR2 (germline): LNHDA, SQIVND (reference sequence). Trimming took off 4 bases at V and 10 bases at J, with 18 bases between the two ends. The CDR3 runs to 14 residues. The CDR3 coding sequence is TGTGCCAGTAGTAACCTTAATTCCGGGAATGCGCAGTATTTT. It is translated as CASSNLNSGNAQYF.

This clone is a singleton in its sample. The chain is built from TRBV24-1 and TRBJ2-1; no definite D call. V dropped 3 bases and J dropped 4 bases, with 18 bases sitting between them. CDR3 length: 17 amino acids. CDR1 KGHDR and CDR2 SFDVKD come from the germline V gene. The DNA for the CDR3 is TGTGCCACCAGTGATACTCTTTCATCGACCCCTTACAATGAGCAGTTCTTC. It specifies CATSDTLSSTPYNEQFF.

The chain recombines TRBV5-4 with TRBJ1-2; D is unclear. The CDR3 spans 15 residues. Germline V CDR1 and CDR2: SGHNT, YYREEE (reference sequence). V was trimmed by 2 bases and J by 7 bases, leaving 18 bases between them. CDR3 protein: CASSFRMSRVVGYTF. The CDR3 nucleotides are TGTGCCAGCAGCTTCAGGATGTCGCGAGTAGTTGGCTACACCTTC.

V and J are TRBV19 and TRBJ1-2, with 10 bases that match TRBD1. J lost 3 bases, V lost 6 bases, and 4 bases had no gene match. The V gene's germline CDR1 is LNHDA and CDR2 SQIVND (reference sequence). This CDR3 region has 14 residues. The CDR3 protein is CASRWTGGDYGYTF. CDR3 coding DNA: TGTGCCAGTAGGTGGACAGGGGGGGACTATGGCTACACCTTC.

The gene calls are TRBV4-3 and TRBJ1-3; D might be TRBD1 (6 bases). Trimming pared 6 bases from V and 2 bases from J, leaving 8 bases between. Germline lookup yields CDR1 LGHNA and CDR2 YSLEER. This CDR3 is built from 13 residues. CDR3 sequence reads: CASRDSPGNTIYF. The CDR3 bases are TGCGCCAGCAGGGACAGTCCTGGAAACACCATATATTTT.

The gene calls are TRBV5-8 and TRBJ1-3; 7 nucleotides align to TRBD1. The CDR3 extends over 16 amino acids. J lost 0 bases, V lost 4 bases, and 7 bases had no gene match. The germline CDR1 and CDR2 sequences are SGHTS and YDEGEE. The CDR3 DNA follows: TGTGCCAGCAGCCCTTCCAGGGGGGGCTCTGGAAACACCATATATTTT. Translated: CASSPSRGGSGNTIYF.

This chain uses TRBV3-1 (or the pseudogene TRBV3-2) with TRBJ2-2; D is possibly TRBD2 (7 bases). The CDR3 is made up of 18 amino acids. The germline V and J ends were trimmed by 7 bases and 7 bases, with 28 bases remaining between them. Germline values: CDR1 LGHDT, CDR2 YNNKEL (reference sequence). The CDR3 region has the DNA TGTGCCAGCACTCCGCCGCCGGGGGGCCTAACCAGTCACGGGGAGCTGTTTTTT. Amino acid sequence: CASTPPPGGLTSHGELFF.

The chain couples TRBV11-2 to TRBJ2-3; TRBD2 might be the D (6 bases). The germline V and J ends were trimmed by 5 bases and 1 base, with 25 bases remaining between them. The CDR3 totals 19 residues. CDR1 is SGHAT and CDR2 is FQNNGV in the germline V gene. This chain's CDR3 is CASSGHPLVAGRGTDTQYF. CDR3 bases: TGTGCCAGCAGCGGCCACCCCCTCGTCGCGGGGCGTGGCACAGATACGCAGTATTTT.

The chain is built from TRBV3-1 (or the pseudogene TRBV3-2) and TRBJ1-1; tentative D call: TRBD1 (5 bases). The germline V and J ends were trimmed by 1 base and 5 bases, with 11 bases remaining between them. CDR3 length: 14 residues. The germline CDR1 and CDR2 sequences are LGHDT and YNNKEL (reference sequence). The CDR3 spells CASSQVPGVTEAFF. DNA for the CDR3: TGTGCCAGCAGCCAAGTTCCGGGGGTGACTGAAGCTTTCTTT.

The V gene is TRBV7-8, the J gene TRBJ2-7; D possibly corresponds to TRBD2 (5 bases). Trimming pared 0 bases from V and 0 bases from J, leaving 9 bases between. Germline-derived CDR1 and CDR2 are SGHVS and FQNEAQ. This CDR3 has 15 residues. The CDR3 is CASSLALGSSYEQYF. CDR3 coding DNA: TGTGCCAGCAGCTTAGCGCTAGGGAGCTCCTACGAGCAGTACTTC.

This clone showed up just once. CDR3 region: CASSSPGRTEAFF. The CDR3 nucleotides read TGTGCCAGCAGCTCGCCCGGGAGGACTGAAGCTTTCTTT. The chain carries TRBV7-9 and TRBJ1-1; D gene unclear. Trimming pared 4 bases from V and 5 bases from J, leaving 11 bases between. Germline V lookup: CDR1 SEHNR, CDR2 FQNEAQ (reference sequence). The CDR3 is 13 residues long.

The rearrangement links TRBV6-2 or TRBV6-3 to TRBJ2-7; 7 nucleotides match TRBD1. The length of the CDR3 is 16 residues. Losses at the gene ends were 5 bases for V and 0 bases for J; bases not matched to a gene: 10. Germline loops: CDR1 MNHEY, CDR2 SVGEGT. The CDR3 nucleotides read TGTGCCAGCAGTCCCTTGGGACAGTACGCCTCCTACGAGCAGTACTTC. Amino acid sequence: CASSPLGQYASYEQYF.

On this clone: The sample holds other DNA sequences that translate to the same CDR3. The chain links TRBV7-3 to TRBJ2-6; D is unclear. The germline gives CDR1 SGHTA, CDR2 FQGTGA. The CDR3 covers 13 residues. V was cut by 5 bases and J by 1 base, with 3 bases left in between. In nucleotides, the CDR3 is TGTGCCAGCAGCAGTTCTGGGGCCAACGTCCTGACTTTC. It encodes CASSSSGANVLTF.

The chain recombines TRBV5-1 with TRBJ1-1; 7 bases map to TRBD1. From germline, CDR1 is SGHRS and CDR2 YFSETQ. The ends lost 1 base at V and 2 bases at J; junction bases unmatched: 5. The length of the CDR3 is 15 residues. This chain's CDR3 is CASSLLGGPNTEAFF. Here the CDR3 DNA reads TGCGCCAGCAGCTTGCTAGGGGGCCCAAACACTGAAGCTTTCTTT.

The V and J genes are TRBV5-4 and TRBJ2-1; TRBD2 matches 15 bases. J was trimmed by 10 bases and V by 4 bases; bases with no gene match: 12. CDR1 and CDR2 (germline): SGHNT, YYREEE (reference sequence). CDR3 length equals 17 residues. CDR3 bases: TGTGCCAGCAGCCCCGGGACTAGCGGGGGGCTCTTTGGGGAGCAGTTCTTC. This translates into CASSPGTSGGLFGEQFF.

The chain carries TRBV18 and TRBJ1-1, with D perhaps matching TRBD1 (5 bases). Germline CDR1 is KGHSH and CDR2 is LQKENI. Between the trimmed V and J ends, which lost 3 bases and 1 base, there was a span of 15 bases. The length of the CDR3 is 16 residues. CDR3 protein: CASSPRAGMENTEAFF. The CDR3 DNA is TGTGCCAGCTCACCCCGTGCAGGGATGGAGAACACTGAAGCTTTCTTT.

This clone was detected only a few times. The chain employs TRBV6-2 or TRBV6-3 and TRBJ1-1; 7 bases fit TRBD1. The CDR3 loop spans 16 amino acids. The germline gives CDR1 MNHEY, CDR2 SVGEGT. V dropped 2 bases and J dropped 2; count of bases not matched to a gene: 8. The CDR3 DNA is TGTGCCAGCAGTTACCCACAGGGGATCGGTAACACTGAAGCTTTCTTT. Translation: CASSYPQGIGNTEAFF.

The rearrangement links TRBV7-9 to TRBJ2-1; maybe TRBD2 (6 bases). This CDR3 region has 16 residues. The V end lost 5 bases, the J end lost 8 bases, and 22 bases lay between the germline ends. Germline V gene sequence: CDR1 SEHNR, CDR2 FQNEAQ (reference sequence). For the CDR3, the DNA is TGTGCCAGCAGCCCACCGGGAGTTGTGGGGATCGATGAGCAGTTCTTC. Translating gives CASSPPGVVGIDEQFF.

The chain couples TRBV18 to TRBJ2-7, with a possible D match to TRBD2 (5 bases). The germline V and J ends were trimmed by 3 bases and 2 bases, with 11 bases remaining between them. CDR3 length: 14 amino acids. Per germline, CDR1 KGHSH and CDR2 LQKENI. CDR3 loop: CASSPVPGTYEQYF. CDR3 nucleotides: TGTGCCAGCTCACCGGTTCCGGGGACCTACGAGCAGTACTTC.

The chain is built from TRBV9 and TRBJ2-1; 7 nucleotides agree with TRBD1. CDR3 length: 15 residues. V dropped 0 bases and J dropped 6; count of bases not matched to a gene: 6. In germline, CDR1 is SGDLS, CDR2 YYNGEE. The CDR3 DNA sequence: TGTGCCAGCAGCGTAGCGGGGACAGTGGGCAATGAGCAGTTCTTC. Translated, it gives CASSVAGTVGNEQFF.

The V and J genes are TRBV7-2 and TRBJ1-1, with a weak D call TRBD1 (5 bases). V shed 1 base and J shed 7 bases, with 19 bases lying between them. Germline-derived CDR1 and CDR2 are SGHTA and FQGNSA. The CDR3 sequence is 16 residues long. This CDR3 reads CASSLDRRGSRSEAFF. The CDR3 DNA follows: TGTGCCAGCAGCTTAGATCGGCGGGGCTCTAGAAGTGAAGCTTTCTTT.

The V and J genes are TRBV27 and TRBJ1-2; unclear D gene. Germline CDR1 MNHEY, CDR2 SMNVEV (reference sequence). The CDR3 is 15 residues long. Trimming took 5 bases from V and 7 from J, leaving 20 bases between them. The CDR3 region is CASSPLRGPKVGYTF. CDR3 bases: TGTGCCAGCAGTCCACTACGCGGTCCTAAGGTTGGCTACACCTTC.

This chain uses TRBV19 with TRBJ1-5; TRBD1 matches 9 bases. This CDR3 region has 18 residues. With 4 bases clipped from V and 8 bases from J, the junction kept 18 bases outside the gene matches. Germline V gene data show CDR1 as LNHDA and CDR2 as SQIVND (reference sequence). DNA for the CDR3: TGTGCCAGTAGTAGCTCCGGGACAGGGAGGTCCCTATACGAGCCCCAGCATTTT. Its protein is CASSSSGTGRSLYEPQHF.